The rows below give T cell receptor beta chains drawn from one sample of a study of cytomegalovirus exposure and HLA in healthy donors. Repertoires were generated with immunoSEQ multiplex PCR, while TCRdb's copy carries only in-frame clones and drops some. The sample has about 120,000 clones; just under 75% are singletons. The material sequenced was PBMCs. The receptors were gathered from a human donor in good health. Both conserved end residues are part of each CDR3. The order of the fields is D gene, clone size, V gene, J gene, CDR3 length, CDR3 DNA, CDR3 protein. A D gene is named only where the DNA matches it firmly. Clone size appears in some rows only: once, few, many, or a class for an expanded clone.

d_gene: .
abundance: .
v_gene: TRBV2
j_gene: TRBJ2-7
len: 14
CDR3nt: TGTGCCAGCAGGGATCAGGGTCCCTCCTACGAGCAGTACTTC
CDR3aa: CASRDQGPSYEQYF

d_gene: TRBD1
abundance: .
v_gene: TRBV6-5
j_gene: TRBJ1-2
len: 13
CDR3nt: TGTGCCAGCAGAGCGACAGGGAACTATGGCTACACCTTC
CDR3aa: CASRATGNYGYTF

d_gene: TRBD1
abundance: .
v_gene: TRBV19
j_gene: TRBJ1-1
len: 15
CDR3nt: TGTGCCAGTAGCATAAAGAGAGCAGGGGGAACTGAAGCTTTCTTT
CDR3aa: CASSIKRAGGTEAFF

d_gene: .
abundance: .
v_gene: TRBV2
j_gene: TRBJ1-3
len: 13
CDR3nt: TGTGCCAGCAGTGCTGCTACTGGAAACACCATATATTTT
CDR3aa: CASSAATGNTIYF

d_gene: .
abundance: .
v_gene: TRBV9
j_gene: TRBJ2-1
len: 12
CDR3nt: TGTGCCAGCAGCGCGCAGGGGAGTGAGCAGTTCTTC
CDR3aa: CASSAQGSEQFF

d_gene: TRBD2
abundance: .
v_gene: TRBV2
j_gene: TRBJ2-3
len: 15
CDR3nt: TGTGCCAGCAGTGGGACTAGCGGGAAGCTTTGTACGCAGTATTTT
CDR3aa: CASSGTSGKLCTQYF

d_gene: TRBD1
abundance: .
v_gene: TRBV6-5
j_gene: TRBJ2-5
len: 15
CDR3nt: TGTGCCAGCAGTACGCTGGGACAGGGGAAACAGACCCAGTACTTC
CDR3aa: CASSTLGQGKQTQYF

d_gene: TRBD1
abundance: .
v_gene: TRBV19
j_gene: TRBJ1-2
len: 14
CDR3nt: TGTGCCAGTAGTATTGAGGGGGCCGGTAATGGCTACACCTTC
CDR3aa: CASSIEGAGNGYTF

d_gene: TRBD1
abundance: .
v_gene: TRBV9
j_gene: TRBJ2-2
len: 16
CDR3nt: TGTGCCAGCAGCGTGACGGGACAGGAGCCAACCGGGGAGCTGTTTTTT
CDR3aa: CASSVTGQEPTGELFF

d_gene: TRBD2
abundance: .
v_gene: TRBV6-1
j_gene: TRBJ2-3
len: 15
CDR3nt: TGTGCCAGCGCAGCCATCGGGGGGGGCGCAGATACGCAGTATTTT
CDR3aa: CASAAIGGGADTQYF

d_gene: TRBD1
abundance: .
v_gene: TRBV6-5
j_gene: TRBJ1-4
len: 14
CDR3nt: TGTGCCAGCAGCCTAACAGGGGAAGCTGAAAAACTGTTTTTT
CDR3aa: CASSLTGEAEKLFF

d_gene: .
abundance: .
v_gene: TRBV29-1
j_gene: TRBJ1-1
len: 12
CDR3nt: TGCAGCGCTAAGACAGGGAACACTGAAGCTTTCTTT
CDR3aa: CSAKTGNTEAFF

d_gene: .
abundance: .
v_gene: TRBV6-6
j_gene: TRBJ2-5
len: 14
CDR3nt: TGTGCCAGCAGCCTAGGGACACCTCAAGAGACCCAGTACTTC
CDR3aa: CASSLGTPQETQYF

d_gene: TRBD1
abundance: .
v_gene: TRBV6-4
j_gene: TRBJ2-6
len: 20
CDR3nt: TGTGCCAGCAGTCCCTGGACAGGGAGTGGGGCCCTCTCTGGGGCCAACGTCCTGACTTTC
CDR3aa: CASSPWTGSGALSGANVLTF

d_gene: TRBD1
abundance: .
v_gene: TRBV7-8
j_gene: TRBJ2-5
len: 15
CDR3nt: TGTGCCAGCAGCTTAGCGGGACAGGTGAAAGAGACCCAGTACTTC
CDR3aa: CASSLAGQVKETQYF

d_gene: .
abundance: once
v_gene: TRBV30
j_gene: TRBJ1-2
len: 13
CDR3nt: TGTGCCTGGACCGGGATCCATAACTATGGCTACACCTTC
CDR3aa: CAWTGIHNYGYTF

d_gene: TRBD1
abundance: .
v_gene: TRBV5-4
j_gene: TRBJ1-2
len: 16
CDR3nt: TGTGCCAGCAGCGATTTTAAAGGACAGGCTAACTATGGCTACACCTTC
CDR3aa: CASSDFKGQANYGYTF

d_gene: TRBD1
abundance: .
v_gene: TRBV30
j_gene: TRBJ2-7
len: 13
CDR3nt: TGTGCCTGGGAATTGACAGGGGCTTACGAGCAGTACTTC
CDR3aa: CAWELTGAYEQYF

d_gene: TRBD1
abundance: few
v_gene: TRBV30
j_gene: TRBJ1-2
len: 15
CDR3nt: TGTGCCTGGAGAGACTTGACAGGGGCGGTCGGTGGCTACACCTTC
CDR3aa: CAWRDLTGAVGGYTF

d_gene: .
abundance: .
v_gene: TRBV28
j_gene: TRBJ2-7
len: 14
CDR3nt: TGTGCCAGCAGTTGGGCCTTCCTCTCCTACGAGCAGTACTTC
CDR3aa: CASSWAFLSYEQYF

d_gene: TRBD1
abundance: .
v_gene: TRBV5-4
j_gene: TRBJ2-5
len: 16
CDR3nt: TGTGCCAGCAGCAGGACAGGGATGGTAGTAGGAGAGACCCAGTACTTC
CDR3aa: CASSRTGMVVGETQYF

d_gene: .
abundance: few
v_gene: TRBV5-6
j_gene: TRBJ2-1
len: 17
CDR3nt: TGTGCCAGCAGCTTGCCAGGGCGGGGGCTGCCTGGGAATGAGCAGTTCTTC
CDR3aa: CASSLPGRGLPGNEQFF

d_gene: TRBD1
abundance: .
v_gene: TRBV28
j_gene: TRBJ2-1
len: 15
CDR3nt: TGTGCCAGCAGCCGCCGGGGGACAGGGCGGGGGGAGCAGTTCTTC
CDR3aa: CASSRRGTGRGEQFF

d_gene: .
abundance: .
v_gene: TRBV5-6
j_gene: TRBJ2-1
len: 13
CDR3nt: TGTGCCAGCAGCCGAGGATCGCTCCTAGAGCAGTTCTTC
CDR3aa: CASSRGSLLEQFF

d_gene: .
abundance: .
v_gene: TRBV6-6
j_gene: TRBJ1-2
len: 14
CDR3nt: TGTGCCAGCAGTTACTCGAGGGGGGGCCGGGGCTACACCTTC
CDR3aa: CASSYSRGGRGYTF

d_gene: .
abundance: .
v_gene: TRBV6-1
j_gene: TRBJ2-7
len: 14
CDR3nt: TGTGCCAGCAAAGTTGGGCACCGCTCCTACGAGCAGTACTTC
CDR3aa: CASKVGHRSYEQYF

d_gene: TRBD2
abundance: .
v_gene: TRBV30
j_gene: TRBJ2-3
len: 13
CDR3nt: TGTGCCTGGTTAGCGGGGGGCACAGATACGCAGTATTTT
CDR3aa: CAWLAGGTDTQYF

d_gene: .
abundance: .
v_gene: TRBV5-4
j_gene: TRBJ1-6
len: 17
CDR3nt: TGTGCCAGCAGCTCGAAGAGGACCAGGGGCCTTAATTCACCCCTCCACTTT
CDR3aa: CASSSKRTRGLNSPLHF

d_gene: .
abundance: .
v_gene: TRBV2
j_gene: TRBJ1-2
len: 14
CDR3nt: TGTGCCAGCATCCGGGACATCCTTATCTATGGCTACACCTTC
CDR3aa: CASIRDILIYGYTF

d_gene: TRBD1
abundance: few
v_gene: TRBV28
j_gene: TRBJ1-2
len: 14
CDR3nt: TGTGCCAGCAGTTTATGGGGGACAGACTATGGCTACACCTTC
CDR3aa: CASSLWGTDYGYTF

d_gene: TRBD2
abundance: few
v_gene: TRBV6-4
j_gene: TRBJ2-3
len: 14
CDR3nt: TGTGCCAGCAGTGACGGTGCGGGGGGTGATACGCAGTATTTT
CDR3aa: CASSDGAGGDTQYF

d_gene: .
abundance: few
v_gene: TRBV27
j_gene: TRBJ2-1
len: 14
CDR3nt: TGTGCCAGCAGAAAGGGACCGGGGGACGGTGAGCAGTTCTTC
CDR3aa: CASRKGPGDGEQFF

d_gene: .
abundance: .
v_gene: TRBV19
j_gene: TRBJ2-7
len: 14
CDR3nt: TGTGCCAGTAGTACGCAGGGGAGCTCCTACGAGCAGTACTTC
CDR3aa: CASSTQGSSYEQYF

d_gene: TRBD1
abundance: .
v_gene: TRBV7-8
j_gene: TRBJ1-1
len: 13
CDR3nt: TGTGCCAGCAGACAGACAGGGGAGACTGAAGCTTTCTTT
CDR3aa: CASRQTGETEAFF

d_gene: .
abundance: .
v_gene: TRBV2
j_gene: TRBJ1-2
len: 12
CDR3nt: TGTGCCAGCAGTGCTCAGGGATATGGCTACACCTTC
CDR3aa: CASSAQGYGYTF

d_gene: .
abundance: .
v_gene: TRBV13
j_gene: TRBJ1-4
len: 14
CDR3nt: TGTGCCAGCAGCTTAGGCGGTACCAATGAAAAACTGTTTTTT
CDR3aa: CASSLGGTNEKLFF

d_gene: TRBD2
abundance: .
v_gene: TRBV30
j_gene: TRBJ2-1
len: 16
CDR3nt: TGTGCCTGGAGTGTTAAATTGGGGGGGGGAGACAATGAGCAGTTCTTC
CDR3aa: CAWSVKLGGGDNEQFF

d_gene: TRBD2
abundance: once
v_gene: TRBV10-3
j_gene: TRBJ2-7
len: 16
CDR3nt: TGTGCCATGAGTGGGGCTAGCGGTATAGGGATCTACGAGCAGTACTTC
CDR3aa: CAMSGASGIGIYEQYF

d_gene: .
abundance: .
v_gene: TRBV19
j_gene: TRBJ2-3
len: 17
CDR3nt: TGTGCCAGTAGTATAGAAGGGCCGGGGGACGGGGCAGATACGCAGTATTTT
CDR3aa: CASSIEGPGDGADTQYF

d_gene: .
abundance: .
v_gene: TRBV28
j_gene: TRBJ2-7
len: 11
CDR3nt: TGTGCCGCCGCGAGGGTCAACGAGCAGTACTTC
CDR3aa: CAAARVNEQYF

d_gene: .
abundance: once
v_gene: TRBV4-2
j_gene: TRBJ2-5
len: 12
CDR3nt: TGTGCCAGCAGCCAAGTTGCGGAGACCCAGTACTTC
CDR3aa: CASSQVAETQYF

d_gene: TRBD1
abundance: .
v_gene: TRBV10-1
j_gene: TRBJ2-3
len: 17
CDR3nt: TGCGCCAGCAGTGCCCAGGGGTGGGCACAGGGGAAGGATACGCAGTATTTT
CDR3aa: CASSAQGWAQGKDTQYF

d_gene: TRBD1
abundance: .
v_gene: TRBV28
j_gene: TRBJ1-2
len: 14
CDR3nt: TGTGCCAGCAGTTTACACGAGGGGGCGTCTGGCTACACCTTC
CDR3aa: CASSLHEGASGYTF

d_gene: .
abundance: few
v_gene: TRBV2
j_gene: TRBJ2-3
len: 16
CDR3nt: TGTGCCAGCAGCGGAACGGGGGTTAACCCCACAGATACGCAGTATTTT
CDR3aa: CASSGTGVNPTDTQYF

d_gene: .
abundance: .
v_gene: TRBV10-1
j_gene: TRBJ2-1
len: 14
CDR3nt: TGCGCCAGCAGCCGGTCAGGCGGGGACAATGAGCAGTTCTTC
CDR3aa: CASSRSGGDNEQFF

d_gene: .
abundance: .
v_gene: TRBV27
j_gene: TRBJ2-7
len: 16
CDR3nt: TGTGCCAGCAGTCCCTACCCCGGGGGGCGCCTTGGGGAGCAGTACTTC
CDR3aa: CASSPYPGGRLGEQYF

d_gene: TRBD1
abundance: .
v_gene: TRBV11-2
j_gene: TRBJ1-4
len: 13
CDR3nt: TGTGCCAGCAGCACCCGGGACAGTGAAAAACTGTTTTTT
CDR3aa: CASSTRDSEKLFF

d_gene: TRBD2
abundance: .
v_gene: TRBV9
j_gene: TRBJ2-5
len: 15
CDR3nt: TGTGCCAGCAGCGTGAGTCCGGGGGGAGGGGAGACCCAGTACTTC
CDR3aa: CASSVSPGGGETQYF

d_gene: .
abundance: .
v_gene: TRBV7-9
j_gene: TRBJ1-2
len: 13
CDR3nt: TGTGCCAGCGGCTCGGTTGTCGGGTATGGCTACACCTTC
CDR3aa: CASGSVVGYGYTF

d_gene: .
abundance: few
v_gene: TRBV6-6
j_gene: TRBJ2-6
len: 14
CDR3nt: TGTGCCAGCAGGCAGGGGTCTGGGGCCAACGTCCTGACTTTC
CDR3aa: CASRQGSGANVLTF

d_gene: .
abundance: few
v_gene: TRBV15
j_gene: TRBJ1-1
len: 12
CDR3nt: TGTGCCACCAGCCCAGGGTACACTGAAGCTTTCTTT
CDR3aa: CATSPGYTEAFF

d_gene: .
abundance: once
v_gene: TRBV2
j_gene: TRBJ1-4
len: 14
CDR3nt: TGTGCCAGCACCCGGGACATCCTTAATGAAAAACTGTTTTTT
CDR3aa: CASTRDILNEKLFF

d_gene: TRBD1
abundance: .
v_gene: TRBV7-2
j_gene: TRBJ2-7
len: 14
CDR3nt: TGTGCCAGCAGCTTAGGGACAGGGAAATACGAGCAGTACTTC
CDR3aa: CASSLGTGKYEQYF

d_gene: TRBD2
abundance: medium-sized
v_gene: TRBV6-4
j_gene: TRBJ2-3
len: 15
CDR3nt: TGTGCCAGCTCAGAACTAGCGGGAGGGGGAGATACGCAGTATTTT
CDR3aa: CASSELAGGGDTQYF

d_gene: TRBD1
abundance: .
v_gene: TRBV10-3
j_gene: TRBJ1-4
len: 13
CDR3nt: TGTGCCATGCCGGACAGGGGGAATGAAAAACTGTTTTTT
CDR3aa: CAMPDRGNEKLFF

d_gene: TRBD2
abundance: .
v_gene: TRBV29-1
j_gene: TRBJ2-5
len: 16
CDR3nt: TGCAGCGTTGTTATAGCGGGAGGGCCGGGGTCAGAGACCCAGTACTTC
CDR3aa: CSVVIAGGPGSETQYF

d_gene: .
abundance: .
v_gene: TRBV30
j_gene: TRBJ1-1
len: 11
CDR3nt: TGTGCCTGGTTCGCAGGGGCTGAAGCTTTCTTT
CDR3aa: CAWFAGAEAFF

d_gene: TRBD1
abundance: few
v_gene: TRBV5-4
j_gene: TRBJ1-2
len: 13
CDR3nt: TGTGCCAGCACCCAGGGGGCGCGGGGTGGCTACACCTTC
CDR3aa: CASTQGARGGYTF

d_gene: .
abundance: .
v_gene: TRBV7-9
j_gene: TRBJ2-1
len: 15
CDR3nt: TGTGCCAGCAGCCCCGACAAGCCCTTTTACAATGAGCAGTTCTTC
CDR3aa: CASSPDKPFYNEQFF

d_gene: TRBD1
abundance: .
v_gene: TRBV29-1
j_gene: TRBJ2-3
len: 12
CDR3nt: TGCAGCGATAGACAGGGGTGGGATACGCAGTATTTT
CDR3aa: CSDRQGWDTQYF